Below, one TCR beta chain is given with its context. As yet, its antigen is unknown. Sample time point: week 23, last vaccination. Doses of 300 ug of mutant IDH1 20-mer peptide were given with topical imiquimod. This record comes from a study of a mutant IDH1 vaccine in newly diagnosed glioma. This CDR3 contains 14 residues. The V end lost 2 bases, the J end lost 1 base, and 7 bases lay between the germline ends. Per germline, CDR1 SGHNT and CDR2 YYREEE (reference sequence). Here immunoSEQ multiplex PCR was the method, and the copy in TCRdb shows in-frame clones only, minus some. The sample lists roughly 43,000 clones; 84% were seen once.

Specimen: PBMCs, collected from a glioma patient whose treatment included an IDH1 peptide vaccine. The clonotype was recovered from a woman between 18 and 29 years old with glioma. Some clones in this sample may be carry-over from other donors' samples. The chain combines TRBV5-4 with TRBJ1-3; a weak D match, TRBD1 (6 bases). CDR3 amino acids: CASSLQGSGNTIYF. CDR3 coding DNA: TGTGCCAGCAGCTTACAGGGATCTGGAAACACCATATATTTT.